Below, one T cell receptor beta chain is given with its context. The data were obtained in a study of shared clonotypes between healthy human individuals. Around 30,000 T cell genomes, or about 190 ng DNA, went into the sorted-subset replicate PCRs. Libraries were prepared by immunoSEQ multiplex PCR; TCRdb keeps only in-frame clonotypes and omits some of them. The repertoire holds approximately 240,000 clones, 60% to 80% seen once, with 11% in the top ten. The V gene lost 0 bases and the J gene lost 4 bases, with 11 bases spanning the gap. The length of the CDR3 is 14 residues. Per the germline V gene, CDR1 is SGHRS and CDR2 is YFSETQ.

The material sequenced was memory CD4+ T cells sorted from blood. Subset denoted: CD45RA-negative fraction. This TCR was sampled from a young man in good health. The chain joins TRBV5-1 to TRBJ2-7; maybe TRBD1 (5 bases). The CDR3 sequence: CASSLGTPSYEQYF. As DNA, the CDR3 is TGCGCCAGCAGCTTGGGGACACCCTCTTACGAGCAGTACTTC.